This TCR beta chain came from a study of shared clonotypes between healthy human individuals. Whole-study context: Serving as donors were two women and three men, whose ages spanned 18 to 49. Study-level results: Unshared clonotypes carried lower generation probabilities than those common to all four donors.

This CDR3 spans 15 amino acids. CDR1 and CDR2 (germline): MGHDK, SYGVNS. The V and J ends lost 2 bases and 5 bases, in that order; junction bases with no gene match: 7. This clone was seen just once. What it binds is not known. Sequencing was performed with immunoSEQ multiplex PCR; in TCRdb, only in-frame clones are kept and a portion is missing. The repertoire includes about 190,000 clones, around 63% of them detected once, and under 11% sits in the top ten. The receptor was isolated from a man aged 25 to 45 in good health. This chain uses TRBV25-1 with TRBJ2-5; 8 nucleotides agree with TRBD1. Sequencing used memory CD4+ T cells sorted from blood. The subset is: CD45RA-negative fraction. CDR3: CASSELDRGGETQYF. As DNA, the CDR3 is TGTGCCAGCAGTGAACTAGACAGGGGCGGGGAGACCCAGTACTTC. Complete variable domain (other parts from reference TRBV25-1 and TRBJ2-5): EADIYQTPRYLVIGTGKKITLECSQTMGHDKMYWYQQDPGMELHLIHYSYGVNSTEKGDLSSESTVSRIRTEHFPLTLESARPSHTSQYLCASSELDRGGETQYFGPGTRLLVL.